This T cell receptor beta chain was profiled in a study of blood T cells in healthy people across ages. V shed 6 bases and J 3 bases; nucleotides not matched to a gene: 10. The V gene's germline CDR1 is MNHEY and CDR2 SVGAGI. The CDR3 has 15 residues. Extraction yielded at least 5 micrograms of total RNA per sample. The second PCR ran about 6 to 12 cycles with a sample-barcoded 5' primer and J-beta primers. TCRdb re-called the 5' RACE reads through MiXCR, storing one row per CDR3 protein. The profile covers about 1.5 million distinct CDR3 sequences, with 35% to 45% appearing a single time and over 3.5% taken by the ten largest. About this clonotype itself: Antigen specificity is unknown.

Study-wide results and limits: Compared with aged donors, long-lived donors showed fewer expanded clones, suggesting selection.

The chain uses TRBV6-5 and TRBJ2-7, with 8 bases matching TRBD1. This TCR came from a young woman in good health. The sequenced sample was blood. CDR3 protein: CASRTDRGEGYEQYF. The CDR3 coding sequence is TGTGCCAGCAGAACCGACAGGGGAGAGGGCTACGAGCAGTACTTC.